Given below is one T cell receptor (beta chain) in context. The source of the sample is a study of T-cell reconstitution after alpha-beta-depleted transplantation in children. Preparing the TCRbeta library involved the use of unique molecular identifiers. TCRdb fed the PCR reads into MiXCR, producing one record per CDR3 protein. In the table there are just under 350,000 distinct CDR3 sequences, about 16% of which are singletons. Looked up from germline, CDR1 is SGDLS and CDR2 is YYNGEE. The CDR3 contains 18 residues. V gave up 0 bases and J gave up 3 bases; unmatched junction bases: 13. This TCR came from a male patient between 2 and 15 years old who had a stem cell transplant for acute lymphoblastic leukemia, so the T cells may come from the graft donor. The sample consisted of PBMCs, mostly from graft donor cells, taken 360 days after TCRalphabeta/CD19-depleted stem cell transplant. The chain joins TRBV9 to TRBJ2-7; 9 nucleotides agree with TRBD2. The DNA of the CDR3 is TGTGCCAGCAGCGTAGGGATTAGCGGGAGAACGACCAACTACGAGCAGTACTTC. Translating gives CASSVGISGRTTNYEQYF.